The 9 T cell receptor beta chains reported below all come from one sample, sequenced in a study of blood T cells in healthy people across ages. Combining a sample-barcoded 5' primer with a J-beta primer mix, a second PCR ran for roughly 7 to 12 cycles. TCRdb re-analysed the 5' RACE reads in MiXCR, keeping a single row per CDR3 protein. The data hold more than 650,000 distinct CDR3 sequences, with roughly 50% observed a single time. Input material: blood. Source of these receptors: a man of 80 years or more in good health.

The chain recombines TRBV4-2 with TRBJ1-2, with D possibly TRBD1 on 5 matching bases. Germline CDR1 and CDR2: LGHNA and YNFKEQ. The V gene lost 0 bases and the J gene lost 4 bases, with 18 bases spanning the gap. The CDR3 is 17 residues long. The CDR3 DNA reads TGTGCCAGCAGCCAAGATGCGACAGCAGAATCCTTCTATGGCTACACCTTC. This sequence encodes CASSQDATAESFYGYTF.

This CDR3 reads CASSEAPGTGGNEQFF. In DNA form, the CDR3 reads TGTGCCAGCAGTGAAGCGCCCGGGACAGGGGGCAATGAGCAGTTCTTC. The gene calls are TRBV6-1 and TRBJ2-1; 11 nucleotides agree with TRBD1. In germline, CDR1 is MNHNS, CDR2 SASEGT. This CDR3 contains 16 residues. V lost 0 bases, J lost 6 bases, and 4 bases stayed unmatched.

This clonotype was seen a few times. CDR3 nucleotide sequence: TGTGCCAGCAGCCCCAGGGGCTGGCAAGAGACCCAGTACTTC. This codes for CASSPRGWQETQYF. The chain has TRBV7-3 and TRBJ2-5, with a possible D match to TRBD1 (6 bases). The V gene lost 5 bases and the J gene lost 2 bases, with 12 bases spanning the gap. The germline V gene has CDR1 SGHTA and CDR2 FQGTGA. CDR3 size: 14 residues.

CDR3 amino acids: CASLLVTEAFF. Here the CDR3 DNA reads TGTGCCAGCCTACTCGTAACTGAAGCTTTCTTT. The chain is built from TRBV2 and TRBJ1-1; D call uncertain. The CDR3 runs 11 residues. Trimming pared 8 bases from V and 5 bases from J, leaving 9 bases between. The V gene's germline CDR1 is SNHLY and CDR2 FYNNEI.

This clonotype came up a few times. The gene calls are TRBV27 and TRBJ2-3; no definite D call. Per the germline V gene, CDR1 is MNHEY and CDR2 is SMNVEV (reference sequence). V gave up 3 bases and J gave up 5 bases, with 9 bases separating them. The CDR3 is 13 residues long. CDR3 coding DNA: TGTGCCAGCAGTTTTAAGTCCCGAGATACGCAGTATTTT. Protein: CASSFKSRDTQYF.

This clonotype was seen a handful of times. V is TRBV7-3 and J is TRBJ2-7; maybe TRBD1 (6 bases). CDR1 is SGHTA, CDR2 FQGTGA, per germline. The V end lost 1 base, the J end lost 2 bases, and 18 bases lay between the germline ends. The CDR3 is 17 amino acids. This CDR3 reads CASSLIHLPGETYEQYF. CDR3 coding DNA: TGTGCCAGCAGCTTAATTCACCTGCCAGGGGAAACCTACGAGCAGTACTTC.

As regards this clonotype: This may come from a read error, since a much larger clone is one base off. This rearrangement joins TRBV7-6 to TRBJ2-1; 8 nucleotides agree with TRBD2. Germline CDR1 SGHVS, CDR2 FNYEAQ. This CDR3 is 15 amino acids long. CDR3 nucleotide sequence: TGTGCCAGCAGCTTGATAGCGGGATGGTACAATGGGCAGTTCTTC. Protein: CASSLIAGWYNGQFF.

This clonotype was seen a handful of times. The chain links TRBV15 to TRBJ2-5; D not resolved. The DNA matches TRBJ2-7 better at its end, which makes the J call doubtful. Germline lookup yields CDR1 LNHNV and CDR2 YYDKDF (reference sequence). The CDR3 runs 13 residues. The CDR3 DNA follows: TGTGCCACCAGCAGAGAGAACGGCTACGAGCAGTACTTC. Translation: CATSRENGYEQYF.

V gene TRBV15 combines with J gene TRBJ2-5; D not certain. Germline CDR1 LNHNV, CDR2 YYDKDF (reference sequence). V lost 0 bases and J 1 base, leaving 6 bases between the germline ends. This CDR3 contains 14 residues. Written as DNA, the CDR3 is TGTGCCACCAGCAGAGAAGGGCTCCAAGAGACCCAGTACTTC. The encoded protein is CATSREGLQETQYF.